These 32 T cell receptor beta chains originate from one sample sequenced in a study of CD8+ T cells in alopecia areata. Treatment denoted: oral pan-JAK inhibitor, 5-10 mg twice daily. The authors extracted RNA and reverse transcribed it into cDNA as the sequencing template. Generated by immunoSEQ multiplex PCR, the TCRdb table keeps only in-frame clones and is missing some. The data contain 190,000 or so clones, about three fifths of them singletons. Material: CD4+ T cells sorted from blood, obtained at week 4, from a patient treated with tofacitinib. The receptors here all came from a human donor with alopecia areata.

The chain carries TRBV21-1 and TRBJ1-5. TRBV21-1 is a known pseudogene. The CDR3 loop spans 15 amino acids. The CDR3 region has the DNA TGTGCCAGCAGCAAGAGGGAAGTGGGCAATCAGCCCCAGCATTTT. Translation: CASSKREVGNQPQHF.

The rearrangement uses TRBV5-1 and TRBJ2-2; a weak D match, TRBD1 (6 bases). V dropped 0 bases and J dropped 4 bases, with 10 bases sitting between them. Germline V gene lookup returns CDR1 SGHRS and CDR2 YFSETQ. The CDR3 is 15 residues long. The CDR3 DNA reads TGCGCCAGCAGCTTGGTCGTAGGGGGCACCGGGGAGCTGTTTTTT. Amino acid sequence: CASSLVVGGTGELFF.

CDR3 residues: CASSISTGGETQYF. In DNA, the CDR3 is TGTGCCAGCAGCATTTCCACGGGTGGGGAGACCCAGTACTTC. The chain joins TRBV7-8 to TRBJ2-5; D ambiguous. V was clipped by 5 bases and J by 5 bases, with 15 bases between them. Per the germline V gene, CDR1 is SGHVS and CDR2 is FQNEAQ. The CDR3 sequence is 14 residues long.

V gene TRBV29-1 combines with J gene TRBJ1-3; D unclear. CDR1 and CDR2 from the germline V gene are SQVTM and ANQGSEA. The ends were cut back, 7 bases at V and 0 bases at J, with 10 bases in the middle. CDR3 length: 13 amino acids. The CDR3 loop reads CSATSHSGNTIYF. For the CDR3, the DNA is TGCAGCGCGACTTCTCACTCTGGAAACACCATATATTTT. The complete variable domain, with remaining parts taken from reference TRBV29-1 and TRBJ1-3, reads SAVISQKPSRDICQRGTSLTIQCQVDSQVTMMFWYRQQPGQSLTLIATANQGSEATYESGFVIDKFPISRPNLTFSTLTVSNMSPEDSSIYLCSATSHSGNTIYFGEGSWLTVV.

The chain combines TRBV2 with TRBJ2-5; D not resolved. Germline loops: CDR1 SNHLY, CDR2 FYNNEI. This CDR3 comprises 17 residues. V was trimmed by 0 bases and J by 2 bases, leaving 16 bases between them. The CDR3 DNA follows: TGTGCCAGCAGTGAAGCGCTTCGGATAGTGAGGCAAGAGACCCAGTACTTC. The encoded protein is CASSEALRIVRQETQYF.

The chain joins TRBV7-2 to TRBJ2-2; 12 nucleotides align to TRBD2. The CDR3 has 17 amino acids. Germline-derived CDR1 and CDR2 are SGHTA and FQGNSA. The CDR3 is CASGLAGGPSNTGELFF. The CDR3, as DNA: TGTGCGAGCGGGCTAGCGGGGGGGCCCTCCAACACCGGGGAGCTGTTTTTT.

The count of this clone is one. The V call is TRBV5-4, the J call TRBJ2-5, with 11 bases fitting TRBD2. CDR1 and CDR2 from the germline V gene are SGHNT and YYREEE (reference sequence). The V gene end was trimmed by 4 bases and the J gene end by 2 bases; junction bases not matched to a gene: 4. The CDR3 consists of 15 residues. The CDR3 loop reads CASSPTSGAQETQYF. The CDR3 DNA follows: TGTGCCAGCAGCCCGACTAGCGGGGCTCAAGAGACCCAGTACTTC.

Here the CDR3 reads CASTAPGRGLQETQYF. In DNA form, the CDR3 reads TGTGCCAGCACCGCCCCGGGGAGGGGTCTCCAAGAGACCCAGTACTTC. This sequence joins TRBV28 and TRBJ2-5, with 7 bases that match TRBD2. Germline lookup yields CDR1 MDHEN and CDR2 SYDVKM. Unmatched junction bases numbered 12, after V lost 7 bases and J lost 1 base. The CDR3 spans 16 residues.

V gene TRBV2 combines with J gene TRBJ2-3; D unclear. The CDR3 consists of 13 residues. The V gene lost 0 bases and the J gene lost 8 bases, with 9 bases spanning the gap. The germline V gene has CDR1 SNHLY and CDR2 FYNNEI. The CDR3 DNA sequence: TGTGCCAGCAGTGAAGCGCAATCCGGTACGCAGTATTTT. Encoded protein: CASSEAQSGTQYF.

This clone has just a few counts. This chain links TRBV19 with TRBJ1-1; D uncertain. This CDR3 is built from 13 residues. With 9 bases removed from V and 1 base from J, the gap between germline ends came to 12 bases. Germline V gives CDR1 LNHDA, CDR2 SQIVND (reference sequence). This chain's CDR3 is CASLLRGNTEAFF. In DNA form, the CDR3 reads TGTGCCAGCCTCCTGCGGGGGAACACTGAAGCTTTCTTT.

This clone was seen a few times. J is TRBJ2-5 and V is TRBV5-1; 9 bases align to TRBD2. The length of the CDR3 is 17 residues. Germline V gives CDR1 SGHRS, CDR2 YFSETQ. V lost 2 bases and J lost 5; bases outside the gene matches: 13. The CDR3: CASSFHWQAGGSETQYF. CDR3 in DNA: TGCGCCAGCAGCTTCCATTGGCAAGCGGGGGGTAGCGAGACCCAGTACTTC.

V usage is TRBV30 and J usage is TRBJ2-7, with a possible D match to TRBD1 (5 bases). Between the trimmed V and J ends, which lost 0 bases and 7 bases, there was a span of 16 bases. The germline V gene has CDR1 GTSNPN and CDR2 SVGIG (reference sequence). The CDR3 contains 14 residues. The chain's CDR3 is CAWSVWGSAGEQYF. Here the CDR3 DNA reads TGTGCCTGGAGTGTTTGGGGCTCCGCTGGTGAGCAGTACTTC.

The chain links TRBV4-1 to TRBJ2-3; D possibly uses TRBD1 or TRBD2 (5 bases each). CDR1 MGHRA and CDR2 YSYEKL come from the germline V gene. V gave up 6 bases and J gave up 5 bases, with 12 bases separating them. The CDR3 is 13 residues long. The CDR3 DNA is TGCGCCAGCAGGGGGCTAGCTAGAGATACGCAGTATTTT. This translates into CASRGLARDTQYF.

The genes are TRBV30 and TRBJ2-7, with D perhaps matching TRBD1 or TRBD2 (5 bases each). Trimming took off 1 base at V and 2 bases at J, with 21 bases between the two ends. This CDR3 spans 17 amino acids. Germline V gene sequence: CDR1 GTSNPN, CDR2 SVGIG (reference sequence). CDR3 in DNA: TGTGCCTGGAGTGGAAGGACCCGGGGCGCATCAACCTACGAGCAGTACTTC. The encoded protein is CAWSGRTRGASTYEQYF.

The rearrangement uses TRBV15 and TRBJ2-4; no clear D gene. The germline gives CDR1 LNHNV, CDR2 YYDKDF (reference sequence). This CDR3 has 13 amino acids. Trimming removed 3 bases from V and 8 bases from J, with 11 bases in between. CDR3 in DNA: TGTGCCACCAGCAGGCCGCCCGCCGACATTCAGTACTTC. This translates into CATSRPPADIQYF. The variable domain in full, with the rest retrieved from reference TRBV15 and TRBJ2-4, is DAMVIQNPRYQVTQFGKPVTLSCSQTLNHNVMYWYQQKSSQAPKLLFHYYDKDFNNEADTPDNFQSRRPNTSFCFLDIRSPGLGDTAMYLCATSRPPADIQYFGAGTRLSVL.

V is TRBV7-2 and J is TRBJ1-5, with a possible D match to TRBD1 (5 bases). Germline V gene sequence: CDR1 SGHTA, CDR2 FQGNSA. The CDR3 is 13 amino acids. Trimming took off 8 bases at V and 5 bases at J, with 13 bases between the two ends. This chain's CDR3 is CASAGAVDQPQHF. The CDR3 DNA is TGTGCCAGCGCCGGGGCAGTTGATCAGCCCCAGCATTTT.

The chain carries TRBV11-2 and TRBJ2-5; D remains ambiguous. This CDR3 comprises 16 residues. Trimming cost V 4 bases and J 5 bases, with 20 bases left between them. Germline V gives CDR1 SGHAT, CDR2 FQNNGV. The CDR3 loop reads CASSSSQSWTGETQYF. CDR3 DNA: TGTGCCAGCAGCTCAAGTCAATCTTGGACCGGGGAGACCCAGTACTTC.

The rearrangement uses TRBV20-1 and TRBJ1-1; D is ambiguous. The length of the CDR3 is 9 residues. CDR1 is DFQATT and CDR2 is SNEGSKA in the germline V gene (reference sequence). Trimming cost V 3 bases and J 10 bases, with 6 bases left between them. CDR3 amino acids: CSASLPAFF. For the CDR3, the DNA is TGCAGTGCTAGCCTACCAGCTTTCTTT.

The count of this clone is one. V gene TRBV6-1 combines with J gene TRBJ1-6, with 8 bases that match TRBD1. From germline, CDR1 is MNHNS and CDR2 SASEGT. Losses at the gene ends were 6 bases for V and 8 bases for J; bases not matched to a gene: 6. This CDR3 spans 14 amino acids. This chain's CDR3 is CASSGQGVDSPLHF. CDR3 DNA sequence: TGTGCCAGCAGCGGACAGGGAGTAGATTCACCCCTCCACTTT.

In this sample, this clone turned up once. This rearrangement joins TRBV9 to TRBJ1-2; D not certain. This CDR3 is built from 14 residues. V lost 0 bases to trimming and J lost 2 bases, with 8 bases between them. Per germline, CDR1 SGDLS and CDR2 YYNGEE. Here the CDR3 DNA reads TGTGCCAGCAGCGTAGATTCTAGGAACTATGGCTACACCTTC. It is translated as CASSVDSRNYGYTF.

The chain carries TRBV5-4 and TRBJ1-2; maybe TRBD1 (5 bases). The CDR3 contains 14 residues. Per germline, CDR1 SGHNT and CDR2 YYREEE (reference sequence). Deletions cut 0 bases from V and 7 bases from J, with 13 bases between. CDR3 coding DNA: TGTGCCAGCAGCTTGGATGGGACTGTCGGTGGCTACACCTTC. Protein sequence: CASSLDGTVGGYTF.

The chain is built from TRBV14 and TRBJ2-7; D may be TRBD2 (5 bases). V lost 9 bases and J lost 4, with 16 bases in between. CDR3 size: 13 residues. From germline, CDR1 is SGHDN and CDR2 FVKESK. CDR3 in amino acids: CARRESFFYEQYF. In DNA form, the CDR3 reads TGTGCCAGGAGGGAGAGCTTCTTTTACGAGCAGTACTTC.

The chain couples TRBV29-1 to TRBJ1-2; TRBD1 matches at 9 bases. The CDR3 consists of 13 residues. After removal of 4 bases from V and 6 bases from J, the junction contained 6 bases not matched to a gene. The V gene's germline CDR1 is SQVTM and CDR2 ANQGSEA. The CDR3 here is CSVGGTGNHGYTF. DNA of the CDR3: TGCAGCGTTGGCGGGACAGGGAACCATGGCTACACCTTC.

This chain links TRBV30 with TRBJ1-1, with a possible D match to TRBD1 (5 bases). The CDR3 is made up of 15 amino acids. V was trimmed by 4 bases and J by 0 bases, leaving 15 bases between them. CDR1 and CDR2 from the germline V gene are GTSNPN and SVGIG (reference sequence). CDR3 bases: TGTGCCTGGATTTCTGACAGCGTCTTGAACACTGAAGCTTTCTTT. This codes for CAWISDSVLNTEAFF.

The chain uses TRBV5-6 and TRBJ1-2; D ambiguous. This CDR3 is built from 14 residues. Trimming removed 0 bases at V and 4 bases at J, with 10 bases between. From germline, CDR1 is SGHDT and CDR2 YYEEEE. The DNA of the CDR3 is TGTGCCAGCAGCTTGGCGAAGGCCCTCTATGGCTACACCTTC. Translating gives CASSLAKALYGYTF.

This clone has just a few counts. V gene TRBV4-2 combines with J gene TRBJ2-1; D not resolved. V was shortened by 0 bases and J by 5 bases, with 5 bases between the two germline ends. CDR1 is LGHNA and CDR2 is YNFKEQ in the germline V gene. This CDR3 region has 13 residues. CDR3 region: CASSQDLHNEQFF. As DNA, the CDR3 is TGTGCCAGCAGCCAAGATCTGCACAATGAGCAGTTCTTC.

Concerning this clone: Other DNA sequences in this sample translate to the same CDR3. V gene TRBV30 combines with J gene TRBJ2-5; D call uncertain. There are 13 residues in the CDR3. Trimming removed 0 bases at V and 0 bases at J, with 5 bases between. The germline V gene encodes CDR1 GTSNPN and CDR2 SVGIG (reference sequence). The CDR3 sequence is CAWSVQYQETQYF. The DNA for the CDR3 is TGTGCCTGGAGTGTACAGTACCAAGAGACCCAGTACTTC.

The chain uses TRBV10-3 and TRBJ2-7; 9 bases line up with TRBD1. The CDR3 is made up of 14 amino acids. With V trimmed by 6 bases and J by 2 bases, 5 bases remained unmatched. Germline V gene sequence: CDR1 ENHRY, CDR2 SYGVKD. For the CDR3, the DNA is TGTGCCATCAGGGGGACAGGGTTTGCCTACGAGCAGTACTTC. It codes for CAIRGTGFAYEQYF.

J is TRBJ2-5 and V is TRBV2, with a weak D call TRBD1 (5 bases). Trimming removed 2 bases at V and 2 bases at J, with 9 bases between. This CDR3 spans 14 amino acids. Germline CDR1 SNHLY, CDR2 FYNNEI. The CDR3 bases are TGTGCCAGCAGTGAAAGACAGCTTCAAGAGACCCAGTACTTC. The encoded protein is CASSERQLQETQYF.

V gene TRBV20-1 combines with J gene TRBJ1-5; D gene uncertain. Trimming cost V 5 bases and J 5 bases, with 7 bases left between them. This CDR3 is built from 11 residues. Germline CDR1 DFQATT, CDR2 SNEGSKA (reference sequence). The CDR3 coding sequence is TGCAGTGCTTCTACAGATCAGCCCCAGCATTTT. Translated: CSASTDQPQHF.

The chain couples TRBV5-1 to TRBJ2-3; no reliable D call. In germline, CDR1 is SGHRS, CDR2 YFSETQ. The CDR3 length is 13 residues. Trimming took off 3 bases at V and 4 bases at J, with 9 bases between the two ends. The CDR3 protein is CASSYDRADTQYF. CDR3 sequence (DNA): TGCGCCAGCAGCTACGATCGAGCAGATACGCAGTATTTT.

The CDR3, as DNA: TGTGCCAGCAGTGGGACGGAGCGGGGACAGTATTTT. This codes for CASSGTERGQYF. The V gene is TRBV6-1, the J gene TRBJ2-3; TRBD2 matches at 7 bases. This CDR3 is built from 12 residues. From germline, CDR1 is MNHNS and CDR2 SASEGT. V gave up 4 bases and J gave up 12 bases; unmatched junction bases: 7.